Below, one TCR beta chain is given with its context. Its antigen is unidentified. A second PCR, run for roughly 7 to 12 cycles, used a sample-barcoded 5' primer plus a J-beta primer mix. No fewer than 2.5 million CDR3-containing paired-end reads came from each sample. TCRdb used MiXCR to reprocess the 5' RACE reads, holding one entry per CDR3 protein. The data contain 890,000 or so distinct CDR3 sequences, about 59% of them singletons. This CDR3 region has 12 residues. Germline loops: CDR1 SGHTA, CDR2 FQGNSA. This specimen comes from a study of blood T cells in healthy people across ages. The study isolated at least 6 million PBMCs from each sample. Points from the study as a whole: There was a strong correlation between TCR beta diversity and naive T cell percentage. Naive CD4+ cell counts and diversity both ran higher in long-lived than in aged donors.

V and J are TRBV7-2 and TRBJ2-5; 8 positions match TRBD2. The J call may be mistaken, given a closer DNA end match to TRBJ2-7. Input material: blood. This receptor was taken from a man between 25 and 39 years old in good health. DNA of the CDR3: TGTGCCAGCAGCTCGACTAGCGCCGAGCAGTACTTC. It specifies CASSSTSAEQYF.